The sequence of this T cell receptor (beta chain) was determined in a study of T cells in Graves' hyperthyroidism and ophthalmopathy (dated 2019 in TCRdb). Some background on the complete study: To identify distinguishing TCR V-J signatures, a discovery cohort of around 98 patients was used, comprising 43 with Graves' ophthalmopathy and under 60 with stable Graves' hyperthyroidism. Prospective prediction of ophthalmopathy was tested in an independent validation cohort consisting of 18 to 20 hyperthyroidism patients and 15 or so patients who later progressed to ophthalmopathy. Once sampling was done, hyperthyroidism patients were given methimazole at a starting dose of 30 mg daily, whereas ophthalmopathy patients were given high-dose intravenous methylprednisolone. For training and testing, the approximately 92 patients in the discovery cohort were randomly divided in a 7:3 ratio. TCR Vbeta CDR3 sequencing of around 130 peripheral blood samples (over 40 ophthalmopathy, 75 to 80 hyperthyroidism and some 17 progressor patients) is reported in the paper. The study also compared thyroid tissue and blood T-cell repertoires from more than 5 Graves' hyperthyroidism patients.

This clonotype has more than one count but fewer than ten. The antigen it binds to is not known. There are no base qualities to consult, and no much larger clone falls within one base. The TCR beta CDR3 regions were amplified from RNA transcripts. For the first round of RT-PCR on the TCR CDR3, the HTBI primer set was used together with the Qiagen OneStep RT-PCR kit. Libraries were constructed in a second round of multiplex PCR, after which size selection and purification were performed. Paired-end sequencing of the libraries was performed with 100 bp reads on an Illumina HiSeq2000. As for how the authors treated the data: SOAPnuke was used to process the raw data, removing reads that contained adapters or uncalled bases, had a mean Phred below 15, or lacked an exact match to the constant primer or identifier. COPE v1.2.5 was used to merge high-quality paired reads, and clonotypes were defined as unique nucleotide sequences. MiTCR v1.1 was used to align clonotypes to the IMGT TRBV, TRBD and TRBJ reference segments. Analysis was restricted to V-J combinations with a frequency above 0.0001, which covered roughly 99% of repertoires. The TCS score was defined as F50 (clonal expansion) divided by E x V (chaos), with BLOSUM62-based TCRdist calculated between CDR3 peptides within each V-J. Welch's t-statistics and random forest reduced around 550 V-J features to 13, which were used in a naive Bayes classifier (R e1071). The Morisita-Horn index was used to measure how similar the thyroid and blood repertoires were. TCRdb trimmed the raw reads at Q25, called clones with MiXCR and kept productive beta chains. Entries are consolidated by CDR3 protein sequence, retaining the most common genes and DNA. None of the V and J calls come from the authors' own analysis; TCRdb made them. The table for this sample lists a few hundred thousand distinct CDR3 sequences; 40% to 55% of them were counted only once. Of the sample, 15% to 20% falls within the top ten clones.

Broader findings and caveats from the paper: Most expanded thyroid clonotypes (frequency above 0.001) were also detected in blood, a finding suggesting that blood repertoires may reflect thyroid immune responses. Sample size was not statistically predetermined, and blinding of investigators to group allocation was not performed. In validation, progression to ophthalmopathy was predicted by the model with more than 65% sensitivity and roughly 76% specificity, a median of around 5.9 months before onset. In cross-validation, a model built on a 13 V-J signature told ophthalmopathy apart from stable hyperthyroidism with approximately 90% sensitivity and roughly 83% specificity, and in testing the same model reached 80%/75%.

Any patient with an uncontrolled infection, another autoimmune disease, pregnancy or lactation was excluded. Diagnoses were established on the basis of clinical symptoms, serum thyroxine and TRAb, thyroid ultrasound, and orbital computed tomography. Total RNA was extracted with Trizol reagent, and quality was checked on an Agilent 2100 Bioanalyzer. The sequenced material came from peripheral blood or thyroid tissue (not recorded which). This sequence was found in an adult woman with Graves' disease, either hyperthyroidism or ophthalmopathy (not recorded which).

The nucleotide sequence reads TGCAGCGTTGATCGGGACACCGGCTACGAGCAGTACTTC. Translated, it gives CSVDRDTGYEQYF. The V and J genes are TRBV29-1 and TRBJ2-7, with TRBD1 perhaps the D gene, on 6 matching bases. The CDR3 contains 13 residues, cysteine and phenylalanine counted. The DNA shown is the 39-base CDR3, in frame from base 1. Relative to germline, V is 3 bases shorter and J is 3 bases shorter, with 12 bases between their ends. CDR1 and CDR2, looked up from the germline V gene, are SQVTM and ANQGSEA.